The 24 T cell receptor beta chains below all came from one sample that was sequenced in a study of T-cell memory formation after mild COVID-19. TCRdb reprocessed the 5' RACE reads via MiXCR and lists one record per CDR3 protein. This sample yields hundreds of thousands of distinct CDR3 sequences, of which more than 15% are seen a single time; approximately 12% belongs to the top ten. Sequencing input: PBMCs or a T cell subset sorted from them (not recorded which). These receptors were taken from an adult woman who had mild COVID-19 (a few samples of this study predate the infection). Cell type and time point are not known.

V and J are TRBV7-9 and TRBJ2-6, with no clear D. This CDR3 contains 14 residues. V lost 1 base and J lost 3, with 4 bases in between. In germline, CDR1 is SEHNR, CDR2 FQNEAQ (reference sequence). The CDR3 bases are TGTGCCAGCAGCTTAGGCCTTGGGGCCAACGTCCTGACTTTC. It encodes CASSLGLGANVLTF.

The chain is built from TRBV19 and TRBJ2-3; 8 nucleotides align to TRBD2. V shed 8 bases and J 1 base; nucleotides not matched to a gene: 5. This CDR3 is 14 amino acids long. CDR1 is LNHDA and CDR2 is SQIVND in the germline V gene (reference sequence). The CDR3 nucleotides are TGTGCCAGTCTGAGCGGGGGACGCACAGATACGCAGTATTTT. Its translation is CASLSGGRTDTQYF.

The chain couples TRBV13 to TRBJ2-7, with a weak D call TRBD1 (5 bases). Germline V CDR1 and CDR2: PRHDT, FYEKMQ (reference sequence). This CDR3 region has 15 residues. Trimming removed 4 bases from V and 4 bases from J, with 17 bases in between. The CDR3 is CASSSTNNRLYEQYF. In DNA form, the CDR3 reads TGTGCCAGCAGCTCGACCAATAACAGGTTATACGAGCAGTACTTC.

The chain uses TRBV24-1 and TRBJ2-2, with D tentatively TRBD1 (6 bases). Germline loops: CDR1 KGHDR, CDR2 SFDVKD. CDR3 size: 15 residues. Between the trimmed V and J ends, which lost 1 base and 5 bases, there was a span of 10 bases. The CDR3 sequence is CATSDLRGNTGELFF. Here the CDR3 DNA reads TGTGCCACCAGTGATTTAAGGGGGAATACCGGGGAGCTGTTTTTT.

In DNA, the CDR3 is TGTGCCAGCAGCCAAGATGGCGGGGGGGCCCAGTACTTC. Translation gives CASSQDGGGAQYF. The chain combines TRBV3-1 with TRBJ2-7; TRBD2 agrees at 9 bases. This CDR3 contains 13 residues. Germline trimming cut 0 bases from V and 10 bases from J; bases unmatched to any gene: 4. Germline-derived CDR1 and CDR2 are LGHDT and YNNKEL (reference sequence).

This clonotype has a handful of counts. The chain links TRBV12-3 or TRBV12-4 to TRBJ2-3; the match to TRBD2 covers 8 bases. Trimming removed 6 bases from V and 3 bases from J; junction bases left unmatched: 11. The CDR3 has 16 amino acids. The CDR3 nucleotides are TGTGCCAGCAGCCCACCTCTAAGCGGGGGAACAGATACGCAGTATTTT. Translation: CASSPPLSGGTDTQYF.

This clonotype showed up just a few times. The chain recombines TRBV5-1 with TRBJ2-7; perhaps D is TRBD1 or TRBD2 (5 bases each). Per germline, CDR1 SGHRS and CDR2 YFSETQ. V was pared by 3 bases and J by 3 bases, with 10 bases between. CDR3 size: 13 residues. CDR3 sequence (DNA): TGCGCCAGCAGCTCCGGGACGATCTACGAGCAGTACTTC. Translation: CASSSGTIYEQYF.

This clonotype was seen only a few times. CDR3 protein: CASSPQGTRTEAFF. The CDR3, as DNA: TGTGCCAGCTCACCACAGGGCACCAGGACTGAAGCTTTCTTT. V usage is TRBV18 and J usage is TRBJ1-1, with D unresolved. Germline V gives CDR1 KGHSH, CDR2 LQKENI. The CDR3 has 14 residues. V shed 1 base and J shed 5 bases, with 11 bases lying between them.

This clonotype has more than one count but fewer than ten. This sequence joins TRBV9 and TRBJ1-1; D not resolved. V lost 0 bases and J lost 1, with 7 bases in between. This CDR3 is 14 amino acids long. Germline values: CDR1 SGDLS, CDR2 YYNGEE. The CDR3 sequence: CASSVAGKNTEAFF. As DNA, the CDR3 is TGTGCCAGCAGCGTAGCTGGCAAGAACACTGAAGCTTTCTTT.

CDR3 loop: CASSPRDWEKDTQYF. The CDR3 nucleotides read TGTGCCAGCAGCCCCCGGGACTGGGAGAAAGATACGCAGTATTTT. V gene TRBV7-9 combines with J gene TRBJ2-3; D might be TRBD2 (6 bases). This CDR3 has 15 residues. CDR1 and CDR2 from the germline V gene are SEHNR and FQNEAQ (reference sequence). V gave up 5 bases and J gave up 5 bases, with 17 bases separating them.

Many counts were recorded for this clonotype. This chain connects TRBV7-9 to TRBJ2-3, with TRBD2 matching 7 bases. Trimming cost V 3 bases and J 4 bases; bases outside gene matches: 7. Germline CDR1 SEHNR, CDR2 FQNEAQ (reference sequence). The CDR3 totals 15 residues. The CDR3, as DNA: TGTGCCAGCAGCTTCGGGGGGAATTCGCCAGATACGCAGTATTTT. Translating gives CASSFGGNSPDTQYF.

This clonotype was seen a few times. The rearrangement links TRBV9 to TRBJ2-1, with 8 positions matching TRBD2. The CDR3 sequence is 16 residues long. Looked up from germline, CDR1 is SGDLS and CDR2 is YYNGEE. V trimming: 1 base; J trimming: 2 bases; junction bases outside the gene matches: 5. DNA for the CDR3: TGTGCCAGCAGCGTACAAGCGGGGGACCCCTACAATGAGCAGTTCTTC. Its translation: CASSVQAGDPYNEQFF.

The genes are TRBV12-3 or TRBV12-4 and TRBJ1-1; unclear D gene. The CDR3 consists of 14 residues. V was trimmed by 5 bases and J by 1 base, leaving 11 bases between them. As DNA, the CDR3 is TGTGCCAGCAGTCTAGGACTCCCGAACACTGAAGCTTTCTTT. As protein: CASSLGLPNTEAFF.

In nucleotides, the CDR3 is TGCAGCGTCCCTAATTGGGAAGGAGGCGATGGCTACACCTTC. Translating gives CSVPNWEGGDGYTF. The V call is TRBV29-1, the J call TRBJ1-2; D call uncertain. CDR1 and CDR2 (germline): SQVTM, ANQGSEA. The CDR3 spans 14 residues. With 6 bases removed from V and 6 bases from J, the gap between germline ends came to 20 bases.

This rearrangement joins TRBV14 to TRBJ2-1; 13 bases are shared with TRBD2. This CDR3 is 15 amino acids long. Trimming took 4 bases from V and 7 from J; bases not matched to a gene: 4. Germline V gene data show CDR1 as SGHDN and CDR2 as FVKESK. DNA for the CDR3: TGTGCCAGCAGCCGACTAGCGGGGGGCCCGAATGAGCAGTTCTTC. Translation: CASSRLAGGPNEQFF.

As DNA, the CDR3 is TGTGCCAGCAAGCCCCCCGGCGAGGGGACAAACACCGGGGAGCTGTTTTTT. Its translation: CASKPPGEGTNTGELFF. The rearrangement joins TRBV6-5 to TRBJ2-2, with D tentatively TRBD1 (6 bases). V was shortened by 7 bases and J by 2 bases, with 20 bases between the two germline ends. CDR3 length: 17 residues. Germline CDR1 MNHEY, CDR2 SVGAGI.

This clonotype came up many times. The V gene is TRBV7-9, the J gene TRBJ2-7, with TRBD1 matching 7 bases. The CDR3 totals 14 residues. Germline V gene data show CDR1 as SEHNR and CDR2 as FQNEAQ (reference sequence). V trimming: 5 bases; J trimming: 3 bases; junction bases outside the gene matches: 7. The CDR3 DNA reads as TGTGCCAGCAGCCCCCGGGACAGCGGCTACGAGCAGTACTTC. It is translated as CASSPRDSGYEQYF.

This clonotype has just a few counts. The CDR3 region has the DNA TGTGCCAGTAGTATGATAGCGGGAGAGGATACGCAGTATTTT. It yields the protein CASSMIAGEDTQYF. This chain joins TRBV19 and TRBJ2-3; 9 nucleotides line up with TRBD2. CDR3 length: 14 residues. Per germline, CDR1 LNHDA and CDR2 SQIVND (reference sequence). J was trimmed by 6 bases and V by 3 bases; bases with no gene match: 4. Full variable domain (rest looked up from reference TRBV19 and TRBJ2-3): DGGITQSPKYLFRKEGQNVTLSCEQNLNHDAMYWYRQDPGQGLRLIYYSQIVNDFQKGDIAEGYSVSREKKESFPLTVTSAQKNPTAFYLCASSMIAGEDTQYFGPGTRLTVL.

This clonotype was detected a few times. The rearrangement uses TRBV6-5 and TRBJ1-3, with TRBD1 matching over 8 bases. In germline, CDR1 is MNHEY, CDR2 SVGAGI. The trim removed 4 bases at V and 0 bases at J, leaving 2 bases unmatched. This CDR3 spans 15 amino acids. The CDR3 is CASSSGGHSGNTIYF. In DNA, the CDR3 is TGTGCCAGCAGTTCAGGGGGCCACTCTGGAAACACCATATATTTT.

DNA of the CDR3: TGTGCCAGCAGCGTAGCTGAGGCGGGACGGCCCGGGGAGCTGTTTTTT. Translated: CASSVAEAGRPGELFF. The rearrangement joins TRBV9 to TRBJ2-2; a possible D gene is TRBD2 (6 bases). V lost 0 bases, J lost 6 bases, and 15 bases lay in between. The CDR3 loop spans 16 amino acids. Germline CDR1 SGDLS, CDR2 YYNGEE.

This clonotype was found a few times. The DNA of the CDR3 is TGTGCCAGCAGCCCCTTAGGAGCAGGGAGGGACGAGCAGTACTTC. Amino acids: CASSPLGAGRDEQYF. V is TRBV7-8 and J is TRBJ2-7; TRBD2 aligns across 7 bases. The germline V gene encodes CDR1 SGHVS and CDR2 FQNEAQ. The CDR3 consists of 15 residues. V lost 5 bases, J lost 5 bases, and 12 bases stayed unmatched.

This clonotype was seen more than once but under ten times. The J gene is TRBJ2-7, the V gene TRBV5-1; D may be TRBD2 (6 bases). V shed 1 base and J shed 3 bases, with 14 bases lying between them. This CDR3 has 15 residues. CDR1 is SGHRS, CDR2 YFSETQ, per germline. The CDR3 bases are TGCGCCAGCAGCTTGTCCATTGGGGGAGGCTACGAGCAGTACTTC. This codes for CASSLSIGGGYEQYF.

This clonotype was picked up many times. J is TRBJ2-2 and V is TRBV9; no reliable D call. Germline V gene lookup returns CDR1 SGDLS and CDR2 YYNGEE. With 4 bases removed from V and 3 bases from J, the gap between germline ends came to 4 bases. CDR3 size: 12 residues. For the CDR3, the DNA is TGTGCCAGCAGCCAACACACCGGGGAGCTGTTTTTT. This codes for CASSQHTGELFF.

In this sample, this clonotype turned up a few times. V is TRBV5-1 and J is TRBJ2-1; TRBD2 aligns across 8 bases. Unmatched junction bases numbered 13, after V lost 1 base and J lost 1 base. Germline CDR1 and CDR2: SGHRS and YFSETQ. This CDR3 contains 19 residues. CDR3 DNA sequence: TGCGCCAGCAGCTTGTATTTCGGGAGGGCCTCAGATTCCTACAATGAGCAGTTCTTC. Its translation: CASSLYFGRASDSYNEQFF. Full variable domain (rest looked up from reference TRBV5-1 and TRBJ2-1): KAGVTQTPRYLIKTRGQQVTLSCSPISGHRSVSWYQQTPGQGLQFLFEYFSETQRNKGNFPGRFSGRQFSNSRSEMNVSTLELGDSALYLCASSLYFGRASDSYNEQFFGPGTRLTVL.